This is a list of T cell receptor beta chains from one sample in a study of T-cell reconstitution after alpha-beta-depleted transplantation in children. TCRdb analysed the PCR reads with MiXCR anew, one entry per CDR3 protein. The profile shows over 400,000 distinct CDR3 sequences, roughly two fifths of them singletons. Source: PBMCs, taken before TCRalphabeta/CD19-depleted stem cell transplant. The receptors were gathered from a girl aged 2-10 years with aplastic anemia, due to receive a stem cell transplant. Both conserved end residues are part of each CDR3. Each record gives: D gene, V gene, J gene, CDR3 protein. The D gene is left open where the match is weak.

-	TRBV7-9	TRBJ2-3	CASSLTKGRGDTQYF
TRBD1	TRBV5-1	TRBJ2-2	CASSLEGTGSRELFF
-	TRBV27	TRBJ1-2	CASSLRAASNYGYTF
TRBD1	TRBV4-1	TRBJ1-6	CASSQMGQEMGNSPLHF
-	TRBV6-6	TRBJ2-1	CALNPRDNEQFF
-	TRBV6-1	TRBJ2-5	CASRTQVWGNETQYF
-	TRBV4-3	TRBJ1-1	CASSQDPLNTEAFF
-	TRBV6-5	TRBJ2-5	CASSFDRDRETQYF
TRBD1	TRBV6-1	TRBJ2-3	CASSVVTGGIDTQYF
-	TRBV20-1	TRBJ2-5	CSARNAGIETQYF
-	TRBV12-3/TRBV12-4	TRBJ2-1	CASRSDRSSYNEQFF
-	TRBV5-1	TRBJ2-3	CASSRGPGEAATQYF
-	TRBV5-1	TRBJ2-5	CASSRSGSGQETQYF
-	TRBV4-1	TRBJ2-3	CASSQASATSDTQYF
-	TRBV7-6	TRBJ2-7	CASSLAEGAYEQYF
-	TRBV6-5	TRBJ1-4	CASSYAGPWSNEKLFF
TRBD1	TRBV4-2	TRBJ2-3	CASSDQGADTQYF
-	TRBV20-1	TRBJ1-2	CSASFVATNYGYTF
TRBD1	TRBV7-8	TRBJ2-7	CASSFGPRQGKVYEQYF
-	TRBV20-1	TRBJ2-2	CSARDRGKDTGELFF
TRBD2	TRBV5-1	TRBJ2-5	CASSLGLAGVKTQYF
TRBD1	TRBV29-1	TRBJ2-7	CSALGQGTYEQYF
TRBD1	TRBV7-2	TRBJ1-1	CASTDRGTNTEAFF
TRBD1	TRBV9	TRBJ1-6	CASSSSGGSPSSPLHF
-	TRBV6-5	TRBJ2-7	CASSYPGTPGQNSYEQYF
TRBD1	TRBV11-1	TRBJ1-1	CASSSRQGGGQGRTEAFF
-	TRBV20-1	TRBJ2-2	CSARGGHFLGGSDTGELFF
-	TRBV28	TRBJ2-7	CASSFPHGSSYEQYF
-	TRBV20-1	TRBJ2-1	CSARGAGPTAYNEQFF
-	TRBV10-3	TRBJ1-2	CAISEGNRGYTF
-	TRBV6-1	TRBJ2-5	CASTQTRLETQYF
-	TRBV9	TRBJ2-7	CASSVAPGVSYEQYF
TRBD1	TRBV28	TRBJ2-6	CASRGGQGLSGANVLTF
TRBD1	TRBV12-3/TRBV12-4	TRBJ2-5	CASSFDREETQYF
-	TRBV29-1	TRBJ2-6	CSVFLPAGANVLTF
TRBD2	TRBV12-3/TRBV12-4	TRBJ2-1	CASILGRRPYNEQFF
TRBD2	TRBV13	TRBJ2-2	CASSRGLADTGELFF
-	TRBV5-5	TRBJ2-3	CASSLVGRSAPRSDTQYF
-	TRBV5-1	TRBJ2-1	CASSPPSYEQFF
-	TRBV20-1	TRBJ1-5	CSAWSPVRDSNQPQHF
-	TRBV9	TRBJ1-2	CASSRRANGYTF